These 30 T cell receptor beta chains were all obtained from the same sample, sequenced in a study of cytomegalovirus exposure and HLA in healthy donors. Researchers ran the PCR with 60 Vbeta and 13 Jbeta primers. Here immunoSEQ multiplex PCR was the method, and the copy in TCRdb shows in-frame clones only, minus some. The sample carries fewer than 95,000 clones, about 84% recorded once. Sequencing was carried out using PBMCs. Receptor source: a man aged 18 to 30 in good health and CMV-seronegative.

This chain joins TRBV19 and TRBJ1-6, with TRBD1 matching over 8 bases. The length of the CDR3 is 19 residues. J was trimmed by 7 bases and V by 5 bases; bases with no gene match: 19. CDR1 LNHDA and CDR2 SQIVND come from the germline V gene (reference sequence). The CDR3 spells CASSFTYLGQGTRNSPLHF. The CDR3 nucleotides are TGTGCCAGTAGTTTCACCTACTTAGGACAGGGCACCCGCAATTCACCCCTCCACTTT.

CDR3 bases: TGTGCCAGCAGCTTCGGGACTAATTTCTACAATGAGCAGTTCTTC. Amino acids: CASSFGTNFYNEQFF. This chain joins TRBV11-2 and TRBJ2-1, with TRBD2 identical over 7 bases. V dropped 3 bases and J dropped 3; count of bases not matched to a gene: 5. The CDR3 is 15 amino acids. In germline, CDR1 is SGHAT, CDR2 FQNNGV.

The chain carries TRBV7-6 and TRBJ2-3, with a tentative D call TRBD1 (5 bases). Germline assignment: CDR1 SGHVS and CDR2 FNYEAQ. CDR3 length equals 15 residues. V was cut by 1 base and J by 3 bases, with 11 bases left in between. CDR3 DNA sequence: TGTGCCAGCAGCTTAGAGGCAGGGCTGACAGATACGCAGTATTTT. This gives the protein CASSLEAGLTDTQYF.

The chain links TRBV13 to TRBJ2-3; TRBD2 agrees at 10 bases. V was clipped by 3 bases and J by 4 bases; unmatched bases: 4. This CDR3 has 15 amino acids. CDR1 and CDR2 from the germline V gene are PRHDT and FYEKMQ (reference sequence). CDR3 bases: TGTGCCAGCAGCTTGGGTAGCGGGGGGTCAGATACGCAGTATTTT. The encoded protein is CASSLGSGGSDTQYF.

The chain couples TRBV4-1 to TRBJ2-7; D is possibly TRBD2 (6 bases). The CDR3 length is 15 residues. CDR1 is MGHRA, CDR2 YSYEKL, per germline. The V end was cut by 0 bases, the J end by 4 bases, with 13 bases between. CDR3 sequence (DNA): TGCGCCAGCAGCCAAGACCGTAGCGGCGATTACGAGCAGTACTTC. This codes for CASSQDRSGDYEQYF.

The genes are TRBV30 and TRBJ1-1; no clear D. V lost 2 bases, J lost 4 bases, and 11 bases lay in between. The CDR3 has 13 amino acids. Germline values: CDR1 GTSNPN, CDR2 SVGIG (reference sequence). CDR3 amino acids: CAWSKGSITEAFF. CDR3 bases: TGTGCCTGGAGTAAAGGTAGCATCACTGAAGCTTTCTTT.

CDR3 sequence: CASSLVREAYGYTF. CDR3 nucleotides: TGTGCCAGCAGCTTAGTTCGGGAGGCCTATGGCTACACCTTC. The chain is built from TRBV7-2 and TRBJ1-2; D is undetermined. With 1 base removed from V and 4 bases from J, the gap between germline ends came to 10 bases. The CDR3 extends over 14 amino acids. CDR1 and CDR2 from the germline V gene are SGHTA and FQGNSA.

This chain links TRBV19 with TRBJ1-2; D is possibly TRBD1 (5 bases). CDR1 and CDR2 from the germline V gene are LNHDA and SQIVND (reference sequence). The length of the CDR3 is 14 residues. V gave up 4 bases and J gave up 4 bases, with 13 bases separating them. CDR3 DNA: TGTGCCAGTAGTACCTTTCAGGGATCCTATGGCTACACCTTC. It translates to CASSTFQGSYGYTF.

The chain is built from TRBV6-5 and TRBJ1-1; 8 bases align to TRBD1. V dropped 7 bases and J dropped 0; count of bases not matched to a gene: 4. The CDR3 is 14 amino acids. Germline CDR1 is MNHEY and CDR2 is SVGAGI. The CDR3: CASTKTGVNTEAFF. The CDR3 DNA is TGTGCCAGCACTAAGACAGGGGTGAACACTGAAGCTTTCTTT.

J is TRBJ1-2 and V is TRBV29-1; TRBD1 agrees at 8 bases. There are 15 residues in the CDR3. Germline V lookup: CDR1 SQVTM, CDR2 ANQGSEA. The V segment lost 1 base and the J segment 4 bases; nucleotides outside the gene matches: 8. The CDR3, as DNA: TGCAGCGTTGAAGGACTCCAGGGGGCCAGCTATGGCTACACCTTC. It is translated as CSVEGLQGASYGYTF.

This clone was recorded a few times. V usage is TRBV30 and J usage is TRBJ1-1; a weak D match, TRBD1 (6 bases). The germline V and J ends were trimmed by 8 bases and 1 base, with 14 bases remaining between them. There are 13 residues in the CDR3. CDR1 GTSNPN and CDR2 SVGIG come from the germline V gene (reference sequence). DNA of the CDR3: TGTGCCACCAAGGACAGTCCGAACACTGAAGCTTTCTTT. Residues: CATKDSPNTEAFF.

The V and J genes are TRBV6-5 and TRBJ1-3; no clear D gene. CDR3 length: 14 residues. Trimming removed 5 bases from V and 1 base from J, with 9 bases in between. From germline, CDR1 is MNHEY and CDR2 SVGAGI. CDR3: CASSTELSGNTIYF. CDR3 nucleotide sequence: TGTGCCAGCAGTACAGAGTTATCTGGAAACACCATATATTTT.

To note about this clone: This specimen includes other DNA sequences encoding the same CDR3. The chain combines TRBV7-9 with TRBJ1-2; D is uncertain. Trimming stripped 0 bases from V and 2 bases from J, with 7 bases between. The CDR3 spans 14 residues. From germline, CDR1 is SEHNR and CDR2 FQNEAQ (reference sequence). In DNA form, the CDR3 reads TGTGCCAGCAGCTTAGCGGGCAGAAACTATGGCTACACCTTC. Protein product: CASSLAGRNYGYTF.

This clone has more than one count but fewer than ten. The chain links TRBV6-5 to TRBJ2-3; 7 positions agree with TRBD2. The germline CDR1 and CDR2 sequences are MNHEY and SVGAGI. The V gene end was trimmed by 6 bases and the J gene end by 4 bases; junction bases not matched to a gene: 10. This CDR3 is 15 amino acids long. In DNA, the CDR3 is TGTGCCAGCAGCTCCGGGGAGGGTTCGGCAGATACGCAGTATTTT. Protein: CASSSGEGSADTQYF.

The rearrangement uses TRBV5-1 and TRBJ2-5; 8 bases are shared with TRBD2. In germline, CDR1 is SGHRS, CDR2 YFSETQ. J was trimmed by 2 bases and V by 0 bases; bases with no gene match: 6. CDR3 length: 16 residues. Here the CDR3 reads CASSLEVAGQQETQYF. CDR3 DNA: TGCGCCAGCAGCTTGGAGGTAGCGGGGCAACAAGAGACCCAGTACTTC.

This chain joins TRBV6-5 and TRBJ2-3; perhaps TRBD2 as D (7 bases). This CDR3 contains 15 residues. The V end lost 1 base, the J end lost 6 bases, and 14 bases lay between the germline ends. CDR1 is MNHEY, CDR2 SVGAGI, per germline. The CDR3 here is CASSYWRGGQDTQYF. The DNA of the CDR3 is TGTGCCAGCAGTTACTGGAGGGGGGGCCAGGATACGCAGTATTTT.

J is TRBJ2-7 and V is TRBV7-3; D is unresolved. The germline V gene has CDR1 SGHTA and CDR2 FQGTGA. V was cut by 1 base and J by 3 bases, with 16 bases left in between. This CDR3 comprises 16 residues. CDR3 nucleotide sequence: TGTGCCAGCAGCTTAATGGGCAGGCCCGGTGACTACGAGCAGTACTTC. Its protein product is CASSLMGRPGDYEQYF.

CDR3 DNA: TGTGCCAGCAGCCCTGGACTAGCGGGGGGGGCTCAAAAACAATATGAGCAGTTCTTC. The encoded protein is CASSPGLAGGAQKQYEQFF. The V gene is TRBV27, the J gene TRBJ2-1, with 15 positions matching TRBD2. With V trimmed by 6 bases and J by 8 bases, 17 bases remained unmatched. CDR3 length: 19 residues. Germline CDR1 MNHEY, CDR2 SMNVEV (reference sequence).

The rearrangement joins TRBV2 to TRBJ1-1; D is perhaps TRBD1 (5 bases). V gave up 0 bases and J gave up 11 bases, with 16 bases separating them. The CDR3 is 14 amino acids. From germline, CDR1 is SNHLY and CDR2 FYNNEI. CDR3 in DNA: TGTGCCAGCAGTGAAGCGGGCAGGGCTCCAGAGGCTTTCTTT. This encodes CASSEAGRAPEAFF.

CDR3: CASSGQGTGTEAFF. The CDR3 nucleotides are TGTGCCAGCTCAGGACAGGGGACAGGCACTGAAGCTTTCTTT. This chain uses TRBV18 with TRBJ1-1; 9 bases map to TRBD1. Germline loops: CDR1 KGHSH, CDR2 LQKENI. The CDR3 is 14 amino acids. V shed 5 bases and J 4 bases; nucleotides not matched to a gene: 5.

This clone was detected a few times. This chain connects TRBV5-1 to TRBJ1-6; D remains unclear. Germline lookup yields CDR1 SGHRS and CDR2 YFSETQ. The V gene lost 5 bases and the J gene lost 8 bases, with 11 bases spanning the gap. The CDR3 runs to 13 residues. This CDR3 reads CASRREADSPLHF. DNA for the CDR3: TGCGCCAGCAGGCGGGAGGCGGATTCACCCCTCCACTTT. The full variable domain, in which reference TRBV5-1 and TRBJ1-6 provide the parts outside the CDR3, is KAGVTQTPRYLIKTRGQQVTLSCSPISGHRSVSWYQQTPGQGLQFLFEYFSETQRNKGNFPGRFSGRQFSNSRSEMNVSTLELGDSALYLCASRREADSPLHFGNGTRLTVT.

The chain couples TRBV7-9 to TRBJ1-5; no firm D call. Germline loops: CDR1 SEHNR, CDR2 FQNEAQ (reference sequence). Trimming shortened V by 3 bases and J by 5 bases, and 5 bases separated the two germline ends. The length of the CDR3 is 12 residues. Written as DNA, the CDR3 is TGTGCCAGCAGCTTTAGAGATCAGCCCCAGCATTTT. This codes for CASSFRDQPQHF.

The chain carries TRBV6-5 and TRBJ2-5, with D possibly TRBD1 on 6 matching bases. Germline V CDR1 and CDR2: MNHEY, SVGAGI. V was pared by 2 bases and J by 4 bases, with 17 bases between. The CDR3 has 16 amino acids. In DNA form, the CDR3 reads TGTGCCAGCAGTTACGCGAAACTTACAGGGACAGAGACCCAGTACTTC. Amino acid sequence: CASSYAKLTGTETQYF.

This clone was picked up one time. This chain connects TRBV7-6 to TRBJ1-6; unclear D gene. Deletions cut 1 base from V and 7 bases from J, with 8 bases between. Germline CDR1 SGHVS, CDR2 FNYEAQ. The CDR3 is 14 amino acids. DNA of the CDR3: TGTGCCAGCAGCTTAGGGGCCCCCAATTCACCCCTCCACTTT. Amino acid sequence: CASSLGAPNSPLHF.

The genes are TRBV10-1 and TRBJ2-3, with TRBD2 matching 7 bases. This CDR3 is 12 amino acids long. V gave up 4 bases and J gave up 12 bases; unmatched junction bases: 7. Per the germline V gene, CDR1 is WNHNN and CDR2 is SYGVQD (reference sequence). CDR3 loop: CASSALRGEQYF. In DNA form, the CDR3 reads TGCGCCAGCAGTGCCCTCCGGGGGGAACAGTATTTT.

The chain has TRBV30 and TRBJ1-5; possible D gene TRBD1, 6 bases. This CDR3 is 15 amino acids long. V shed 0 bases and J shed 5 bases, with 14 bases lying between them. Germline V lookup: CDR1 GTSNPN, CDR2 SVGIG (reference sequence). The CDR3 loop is CAWSVQSGDDQPQHF. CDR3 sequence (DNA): TGTGCCTGGAGTGTACAGTCAGGGGACGATCAGCCCCAGCATTTT. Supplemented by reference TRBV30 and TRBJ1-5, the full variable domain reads SQTIHQWPATLVQPVGSPLSLECTVEGTSNPNLYWYRQAAGRGLQLLFYSVGIGQISSEVPQNLSASRPQDRQFILSSKKLLLSDSGFYLCAWSVQSGDDQPQHFGDGTRLSIL.

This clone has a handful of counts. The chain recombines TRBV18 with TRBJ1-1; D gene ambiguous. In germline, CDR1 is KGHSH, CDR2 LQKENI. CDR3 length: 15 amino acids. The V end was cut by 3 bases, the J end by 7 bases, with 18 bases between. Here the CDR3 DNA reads TGTGCCAGCTCACCCACCGTGACGGGAACTGATGAAGCTTTCTTT. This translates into CASSPTVTGTDEAFF.

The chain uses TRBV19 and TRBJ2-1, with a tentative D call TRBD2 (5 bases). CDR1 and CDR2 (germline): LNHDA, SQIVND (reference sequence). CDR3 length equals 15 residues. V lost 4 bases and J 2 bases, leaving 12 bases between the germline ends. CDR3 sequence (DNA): TGTGCCAGTAGTACGGGGAGTAGCGCCTACAATGAGCAGTTCTTC. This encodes CASSTGSSAYNEQFF.

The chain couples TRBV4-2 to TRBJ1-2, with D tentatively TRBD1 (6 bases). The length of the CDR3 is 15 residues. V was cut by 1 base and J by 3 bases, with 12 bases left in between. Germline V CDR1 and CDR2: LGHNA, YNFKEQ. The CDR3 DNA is TGTGCCAGCAGCCAAGGATCAAACAGGGACTATGGCTACACCTTC. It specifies CASSQGSNRDYGYTF.

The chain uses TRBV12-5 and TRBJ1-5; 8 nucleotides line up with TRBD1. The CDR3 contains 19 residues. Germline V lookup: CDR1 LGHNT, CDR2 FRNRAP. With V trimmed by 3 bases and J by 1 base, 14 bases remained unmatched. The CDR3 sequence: CASGFEPKDRARSNQPQHF. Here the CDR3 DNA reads TGTGCTAGTGGTTTCGAACCCAAGGACAGGGCGAGGAGCAATCAGCCCCAGCATTTT.